A selection of T cell receptor beta chains follows, all from one sample in a study of beta chain features in type 1 diabetes. Data came from immunoSEQ multiplex PCR; TCRdb stores just in-frame clones and leaves some out. Seen here are approximately 270,000 clones, roughly an eighth observed once, and the top ten hold roughly 0.018%. Sequencing used naive CD4+ T cells from blood. These receptors all come from a man aged 25 to 40 with type 1 diabetes. Each CDR3 is given with its conserved first and last residue. The D gene is left open where the match is weak. A clone size is listed for some rows: how often the clone was seen (once, few, many), or a class if it is expanded.

>14|-|TRBD1|TRBJ2-1|TRBV7-2
TGTGCCAGCAGCAGGACAGGGGGTTACAATGAGCAGTTCTTC
CASSRTGGYNEQFF
>13|-|-|TRBJ2-1|TRBV6-5
TGTGCCAGCAGTTACAACAGCCACAATGAGCAGTTCTTC
CASSYNSHNEQFF
>13|-|-|TRBJ2-7|TRBV7-2
TGTGCCAGCAGCTTAGCGCGGTCCTACGAGCAGTACTTC
CASSLARSYEQYF
>13|few|-|TRBJ1-5|TRBV4-3
TGCGCCAGCAGCCAGGAACGGAGTCAGCCCCAGCATTTT
CASSQERSQPQHF
>14|-|-|TRBJ2-7|TRBV28
TGTGCCAGCAGTTTCCTCGGGAGTAGCCACGAACAGTACTTC
CASSFLGSSHEQYF
>15|-|TRBD2|TRBJ2-7|TRBV27
TGTGCCAGCAGTTTAGCGCAAGCGGGAGTCTACGAGCAGTACTTC
CASSLAQAGVYEQYF
>17|few|-|TRBJ1-5|TRBV19
TGTGCCAGTAGTACGGCGGGAAGTACTACAAACCATCCGCCCCAGCATTTT
CASSTAGSTTNHPPQHF
>15|-|-|TRBJ1-2|TRBV28
TGTGCCAGCAGTTTAGATCCGGAGGCAAACTATGGCTACACCTTC
CASSLDPEANYGYTF
>15|-|TRBD2|TRBJ2-7|TRBV5-1
TGCGCCAGCAGCAGGACTAGCGGGATGGAGGAGGAGCAGTACTTC
CASSRTSGMEEEQYF
>13|few|TRBD1|TRBJ1-5|TRBV30
TGTGCCTGGGGACAGGGCGACGATCAGCCCCAGCATTTT
CAWGQGDDQPQHF
>12|few|-|TRBJ1-5|TRBV29-1
TGCAGCGTGGGGGGACTAAATCAGCCCCAGCATTTT
CSVGGLNQPQHF
>13|-|-|TRBJ1-1|TRBV5-4
TGCGCCAGCAGCCAAGAGTTGAACACTGAAGCTTTCTTT
CASSQELNTEAFF
>16|-|TRBD1|TRBJ2-4|TRBV5-6
TGTGCCAGCAGCTCAGGGGGTCCCCTAGCCAAAAACATTCAGTACTTC
CASSSGGPLAKNIQYF
>14|-|TRBD1|TRBJ2-7|TRBV6-1
TGTGCCAGCAGGCCGGGACAGGGGTCGTACGAGCAGTACTTC
CASRPGQGSYEQYF
>19|-|TRBD2|TRBJ2-3|TRBV28
TGTGCCAGCAGTCCCCCCCTGGGACTAGCGGGAGGGCCGGTAGATACGCAGTATTTT
CASSPPLGLAGGPVDTQYF
>12|few|-|TRBJ1-1|TRBV29-1
TGCAGCGTTGCTGGGGGGAGATCAGAAGCTTTCTTT
CSVAGGRSEAFF
>15|few|TRBD2|TRBJ2-2|TRBV15
TGTGCCACCAGCGTAAGACTAGCGGGAGACGGGGAGCTGTTTTTT
CATSVRLAGDGELFF
>16|few|TRBD2|TRBJ2-2|TRBV18
TGTGCCAGCTCACCAGAACTAGCGGCGAACACCGGGGAGCTGTTTTTT
CASSPELAANTGELFF
>13|few|-|TRBJ2-1|TRBV19
TGTGCCAGTAGTAGGCTCCGGGACAATGAGCAGTTCTTC
CASSRLRDNEQFF
>14|-|-|TRBJ1-4|TRBV9
TGTGCCAGCAGCGAGAGTTTGACTAATGAAAAACTGTTTTTT
CASSESLTNEKLFF
>17|-|-|TRBJ1-1|TRBV30
TGTGCCTGGAGTGACTTCCTAACGGACAGCGTGAACACTGAAGCTTTCTTT
CAWSDFLTDSVNTEAFF
>15|few|-|TRBJ1-3|TRBV30
TGTGCCTGGAGTCTGGGGGGACCGACTGGAAACACCATATATTTT
CAWSLGGPTGNTIYF
>14|few|-|TRBJ2-2|TRBV7-2
TGTGCCAGCAGCTTTAATCAGAGGCCCGGGGAGCTGTTTTTT
CASSFNQRPGELFF
>15|-|-|TRBJ2-2|TRBV7-9
TGTGCCAGCAGCTCTCTCCGGGGGAACACCGGGGAGCTGTTTTTT
CASSSLRGNTGELFF
>14|few|TRBD1|TRBJ1-2|TRBV6-1
TGTGCCAGCAGGAAGACAGGGGGCTCCGATGGCTACACCTTC
CASRKTGGSDGYTF
>15|-|TRBD2|TRBJ2-1|TRBV7-2
TGTGCCAGCAGCTCCCTAGCGGGAGTTCCTAATGAGCAGTTCTTC
CASSSLAGVPNEQFF
>13|-|-|TRBJ2-2|TRBV5-1
TGCGCCAGCAGCGGGAGTGGAACCGGGGAGCTGTTTTTT
CASSGSGTGELFF
>15|few|-|TRBJ2-7|TRBV28
TGTGCCAGCACCGTCGGGGGACCCGTCTCCTACGAGCAGTACTTC
CASTVGGPVSYEQYF
>14|few|TRBD2|TRBJ2-1|TRBV5-4
TGTGCCAGCAGTACCGGGACTAGAAAAGGGGAGCAGTTCTTC
CASSTGTRKGEQFF
>19|-|TRBD2|TRBJ2-7|TRBV11-2
TGTGCCAGCAGCCCGTACATGTCCCCCAGCGGGGATAAAAACTACGAGCAGTACTTC
CASSPYMSPSGDKNYEQYF
>13|-|TRBD2|TRBJ2-7|TRBV6-6
TGTGCCAGCGGGGAGCGGGAGGCCGACGAGCAGTACTTC
CASGEREADEQYF
>16|-|TRBD1|TRBJ2-5|TRBV5-4
TGTGCCAGCAGCTTACCGACAGGGGCCTACCAAGAGACCCAGTACTTC
CASSLPTGAYQETQYF
>13|-|-|TRBJ1-2|TRBV7-2
TGTGCCAGCAGTTCGTCAGGGTTGTATGGCTACACCTTC
CASSSSGLYGYTF
>14|few|-|TRBJ2-1|TRBV2
TGTGCCAGCAGGGGAGGACTGATTTACAATGAGCAGTTCTTC
CASRGGLIYNEQFF
>16|few|-|TRBJ2-1|TRBV7-8
TGTGCCAGCAGCTTAGATCTAGCGAGCTCCTACAATGAGCAGTTCTTC
CASSLDLASSYNEQFF
>15|-|TRBD1|TRBJ1-1|TRBV5-4
TGTGCCAGCAGTCGAAGACAGGGGGAGAACACTGAAGCTTTCTTT
CASSRRQGENTEAFF
>15|-|TRBD2|TRBJ2-3|TRBV5-1
TGCGCCAGCAGCGTGGGACTAGCAGGCACAGATACGCAGTATTTT
CASSVGLAGTDTQYF
>15|-|TRBD2|TRBJ2-7|TRBV30
TGTGCCTGGAGCCCCGGACTAGCGGTTTCCTACGAGCAGTACTTC
CAWSPGLAVSYEQYF
>11|few|-|TRBJ1-1|TRBV28
TGTGCCAGCAGTTCCCACGCGGAAGCTTTCTTT
CASSSHAEAFF
>14|few|TRBD2|TRBJ2-5|TRBV5-8
TGTGCCAGCCATATGGGGAGGGCCCAAGAGACCCAGTACTTC
CASHMGRAQETQYF
>13|-|-|TRBJ2-5|TRBV28
TGTGCCAGCAGTTTCCTCGGACAGGAGACCCAGTACTTC
CASSFLGQETQYF
>15|-|-|TRBJ2-3|TRBV5-4
TGTGCCAGCAGCTTGGGAGGACATAACACAGATACGCAGTATTTT
CASSLGGHNTDTQYF
>14|few|-|TRBJ2-2|TRBV28
TGTGCCAGCAGTTTGGGCAGGAACACCGGGGAGCTGTTTTTT
CASSLGRNTGELFF
>12|few|TRBD1|TRBJ2-7|TRBV6-4
TGTGCCAGCAGTGCGCCAGGGGGCGAGCAGTACTTC
CASSAPGGEQYF
>13|few|-|TRBJ2-1|TRBV29-1
TGCAGCGTTACGGCTAGCGCCTACAATGAGCAGTTCTTC
CSVTASAYNEQFF
>15|few|-|TRBJ2-3|TRBV5-4
TGTGCCAGCAGCCGAACGGGAGAGTTGACAGATACGCAGTATTTT
CASSRTGELTDTQYF
>14|-|TRBD1|TRBJ2-7|TRBV7-9
TGTGCCAGCAGCTCGACAGGGGGCCATTACGAGCAGTACTTC
CASSSTGGHYEQYF
>13|-|-|TRBJ2-5|TRBV7-3
TGTGCCAGCAGCTTAGGCCGACAAGAGACCCAGTACTTC
CASSLGRQETQYF
>17|-|-|TRBJ1-3|TRBV28
TGTGCCAGCAGTTTGGGGTTTGCAGGGCTGACTGGAAACACCATATATTTT
CASSLGFAGLTGNTIYF
>16|-|-|TRBJ2-6|TRBV13
TGTGCCAGCAGCCGGGGACACCTCTCTGGGGCCAACGTCCTGACTTTC
CASSRGHLSGANVLTF
>17|-|-|TRBJ1-5|TRBV28
TGTGCCAGCAGGCCTCGGGATCCACAGGGTTTACGTCAGCCCCAGCATTTT
CASRPRDPQGLRQPQHF
>17|few|-|TRBJ2-6|TRBV4-1
TGCGCCAGCAGCCGCGAGATCGGCGGCTCTGGGGCCAACGTCCTGACTTTC
CASSREIGGSGANVLTF